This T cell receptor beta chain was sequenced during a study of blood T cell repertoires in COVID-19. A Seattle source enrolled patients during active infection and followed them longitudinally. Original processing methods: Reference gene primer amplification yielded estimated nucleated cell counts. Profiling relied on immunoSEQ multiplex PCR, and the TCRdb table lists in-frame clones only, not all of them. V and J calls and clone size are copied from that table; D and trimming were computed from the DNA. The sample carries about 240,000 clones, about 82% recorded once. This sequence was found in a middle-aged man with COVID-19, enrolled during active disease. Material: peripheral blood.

The DNA for the CDR3 is TGTGCCAGTAGTATTCGTATGGGTCCCGGGACAGCTACCTATGGCTACACCTTC. Its protein is CASSIRMGPGTATYGYTF. The chain combines TRBV19 with TRBJ1-2; the match to TRBD1 covers 7 bases. This CDR3 has 18 amino acids. J lost 4 bases, V lost 3 bases, and 17 bases had no gene match. Germline CDR1 LNHDA, CDR2 SQIVND (reference sequence).